The T cell receptor beta chain described here comes from a study of blood T cell repertoires in COVID-19 (dated by TCRdb to 2018 to 2020). A note on the overall study: Samples from collaborators originated in the United States, Italy and Spain and spanned both the acute and convalescent phases of COVID-19. Samples were obtained from the ongoing ImmuneRACE study (first 160 participants) and from 1,254 subjects provided by 6 global collaborators. The material from the prospective study consisted of cDNA or gDNA derived from T cells, B-cell-depleted T cells, or PBMCs. Where available, HLA class I and class II types were obtained from metadata supplied by the sample provider rather than from assay-based typing. Deeply sampled blood TCRbeta repertoires from subjects exposed to, actively infected with, or recovered from COVID-19 were included in the dataset. A de-identified subject ID, COVID-19 status, age in years and sex were almost always included in the sample metadata. A freely available public database, intended as a resource for researchers studying the immune response to SARS-CoV-2, is where the repertoires were released.

TCRbeta CDR3 regions were amplified from genomic DNA using the immunoSEQ Assay, a bias-controlled multiplex PCR. In the source study's methods: Nucleated cell counts per sample were estimated from amplification of reference gene primers within the assay. To quantify the absolute abundance of each unique TCRbeta CDR3 rearrangement, sequence reads were collapsed and filtered. For each sample, productive Simpson clonality was calculated by taking the square root of Simpson's diversity index across productive rearrangements. Sourced from immuneACCESS, this table was stored by TCRdb with only in-frame sequences that have V and J called. A share of the clones is absent; for the studies checked, an unresolved V gene accounts for under half, and the remainder has no known explanation. The V and J calls and clone size are taken from that table; D and trimming were inferred from the DNA. The sample contains some 200,000 clones, about 84% of them found a single time. Jointly, the top ten make up 6.5% to 8.5% of the sample.

Paper-wide results and their limitations: The amount of clinical and demographic metadata varied by source and participant and was provided uncurated.

To note about this clone: What antigen it recognizes has not been identified. No base qualities exist here, and no much larger clone lies one base off it.

A distance of 11 bases separates the germline ends of V and J, which lose 4 bases and 2 bases respectively. Taken from cysteine to phenylalanine, the CDR3 has 14 residues. The kept DNA is CDR3 alone, 42 bases in frame from the first base. Enrolling through a virtual design, the prospective study's participants ranged in age from about 18 to 100 years and lived across 24 United States geographic areas. Cohort assignment in the prospective study relied on participant-reported clinical history from a screening survey and a study questionnaire. Each participant in the prospective study had whole blood, serum and a nasopharyngeal or oropharyngeal swab collected by mobile phlebotomists. Participants in the prospective study had the option to provide additional blood draws and questionnaires over an approximately 2-month period. Before DNA extraction, blood samples from the prospective study were shipped at room temperature or frozen.

Sample: PBMCs or T cells enriched from blood (not recorded which). The sequence is built from TRBV23-1 and TRBJ1-1, with the D gene too uncertain to name. TRBV23-1 is an ORF, and what it does is uncertain. The origin of this receptor is a woman in her thirties or forties with acute COVID-19. This receptor has the CDR3 CASSPVCLNTEAFF. The DNA sequence is TGCGCCAGCAGTCCCGTGTGTCTAAACACTGAAGCTTTCTTT.